This passage covers 29 T cell receptor beta chains from one sample sequenced in a study of T cells in Graves' hyperthyroidism and ophthalmopathy. Amplification of TCR beta CDR3 regions used RNA as the template. The study used the HTBI primer set for a first-round RT-PCR of the TCR CDR3. Each CDR3 protein gets one entry after TCRdb re-called the multiplex PCR reads with MiXCR. The sample consists of approximately 410,000 distinct CDR3 sequences, about 13% of them appearing once. Sequences were obtained from blood. The receptors were sampled from a woman between 18 and 29 years old with Graves' hyperthyroidism.

There are a few counts of this clonotype. A much larger clone differs from this one at a single base, so this may be a read error. CDR3 bases: TGTGCCAGCGGACCGGACCACGAAGATGAGCAGTTCTTC. It is translated as CASGPDHEDEQFF. The chain recombines TRBV2 with TRBJ2-1, with D hard to call. The germline gives CDR1 SNHLY, CDR2 FYNNEI. Trimming pared 8 bases from V and 8 bases from J, leaving 16 bases between. The CDR3 consists of 13 residues.

In its sample, this clonotype was seen many times. The CDR3 sequence is CASSLEGETYTEAFF. As DNA, the CDR3 is TGCGCCAGCAGCTTGGAGGGGGAGACGTACACTGAAGCTTTCTTT. The rearrangement joins TRBV5-1 to TRBJ1-1, with D possibly being TRBD1 (6 bases). The CDR3 length is 15 residues. Trimming removed 0 bases at V and 3 bases at J, with 12 bases between. Germline values: CDR1 SGHRS, CDR2 YFSETQ.

The CDR3 coding sequence is TGCAGCGGACACCGAGGACAGGGGCCGGAGACCCAGTACTTC. Its protein is CSGHRGQGPETQYF. V and J are TRBV29-1 and TRBJ2-5; 9 nucleotides line up with TRBD1. The germline CDR1 and CDR2 sequences are SQVTM and ANQGSEA. J gave up 5 bases and V 7 bases, and 11 bases lay outside the gene matches. CDR3 size: 14 residues.

This clonotype showed up many times. This chain connects TRBV20-1 to TRBJ1-2, with D uncertain. V was shortened by 5 bases and J by 0 bases, with 13 bases between the two germline ends. Germline V gene lookup returns CDR1 DFQATT and CDR2 SNEGSKA (reference sequence). The CDR3 totals 14 residues. Here the CDR3 DNA reads TGCAGTGCTGTTACGATCCCCCCTAACTATGGCTACACCTTC. Protein sequence: CSAVTIPPNYGYTF.

This clonotype was seen repeatedly, ten times or more. The J gene is TRBJ2-5, the V gene TRBV6-2 or TRBV6-3; perhaps TRBD2 as D (5 bases). Looked up from germline, CDR1 is MNHEY and CDR2 is SVGEGT. This CDR3 contains 13 residues. Deletions cut 7 bases from V and 5 bases from J, with 14 bases between. The CDR3 protein is CASIKRSGETQYF. The CDR3 nucleotides read TGTGCCAGCATCAAGCGTTCGGGGGAGACCCAGTACTTC.

This clonotype was seen at least ten times. The gene calls are TRBV30 and TRBJ2-7; no clear D gene. Germline CDR1 is GTSNPN and CDR2 is SVGIG (reference sequence). The CDR3 covers 11 residues. Trimming took 2 bases from V and 2 from J, leaving 4 bases between them. Here the CDR3 reads CAWSQPYEQYF. The CDR3, as DNA: TGTGCCTGGAGTCAACCCTACGAGCAGTACTTC.

This clonotype has at least ten counts. The chain combines TRBV5-6 with TRBJ1-5, with 9 bases aligning to TRBD1. The CDR3 is 16 amino acids. Germline V gives CDR1 SGHDT, CDR2 YYEEEE. V gave up 3 bases and J gave up 0 bases; unmatched junction bases: 4. This CDR3 is CASSWGQGHSNQPQHF. Written as DNA, the CDR3 is TGTGCCAGCAGCTGGGGACAGGGTCATAGCAATCAGCCCCAGCATTTT.

In its sample, this clonotype was seen a few times. This chain uses TRBV14 with TRBJ2-3; TRBD1 is a possible D gene (5 bases). Trimming took off 2 bases at V and 2 bases at J, with 17 bases between the two ends. The CDR3 spans 17 residues. In germline, CDR1 is SGHDN, CDR2 FVKESK. The CDR3 spells CASSQFLGHSITDTQYF. CDR3 in DNA: TGTGCCAGCAGCCAATTTCTCGGACACTCCATCACAGATACGCAGTATTTT.

This clonotype was seen many times. The chain recombines TRBV27 with TRBJ2-7, with D possibly being TRBD1 (7 bases). V was cut by 4 bases and J by 1 base, with 11 bases left in between. The CDR3 length is 14 residues. CDR1 MNHEY and CDR2 SMNVEV come from the germline V gene (reference sequence). The CDR3 protein is CASSSQGGSYEQYF. For the CDR3, the DNA is TGTGCCAGCAGTTCGCAGGGGGGATCCTACGAGCAGTACTTC.

The CDR3 DNA sequence: TGTGCCAGCTCACCACCGGTCCCAAGCGATACGCAGTATTTT. Its protein is CASSPPVPSDTQYF. The rearrangement uses TRBV18 and TRBJ2-3, with no clear D. V was clipped by 0 bases and J by 6 bases, with 10 bases between them. Germline assignment: CDR1 KGHSH and CDR2 LQKENI. The CDR3 runs 14 residues.

V gene TRBV7-3 combines with J gene TRBJ1-5; 7 bases agree with TRBD1. Germline assignment: CDR1 SGHTA and CDR2 FQGTGA. The V gene end was trimmed by 5 bases and the J gene end by 2 bases; junction bases not matched to a gene: 9. CDR3 length equals 16 residues. CDR3: CASSGVRGSGNQPQHF. CDR3 nucleotides: TGTGCCAGCAGCGGAGTCAGGGGGTCTGGCAATCAGCCCCAGCATTTT.

This clonotype was detected many times. This chain connects TRBV11-3 to TRBJ2-3, with D possibly being TRBD2 (6 bases). V was cut by 5 bases and J by 1 base, with 16 bases left in between. This CDR3 is built from 16 residues. From germline, CDR1 is SGHNT and CDR2 YENEEA. CDR3 in DNA: TGTGCCAGCAGCCTTACGACTAGTTCTGGCACAGATACGCAGTATTTT. It translates to CASSLTTSSGTDTQYF.

The table lists this clonotype with many counts. This chain links TRBV3-1 with TRBJ2-1; D is undetermined. The CDR3 loop spans 13 amino acids. V lost 3 bases to trimming and J lost 7 bases, with 10 bases between them. Germline lookup yields CDR1 LGHDT and CDR2 YNNKEL (reference sequence). The CDR3 DNA sequence: TGTGCCAGCAGCCATACATCCGAGAATGAGCAGTTCTTC. This sequence encodes CASSHTSENEQFF.

This clonotype was seen only a few times. This chain links TRBV12-3 or TRBV12-4 with TRBJ2-1; D not resolved. This CDR3 has 14 amino acids. V lost 3 bases, J lost 1 base, and 7 bases lay in between. CDR3 amino acids: CASSFPNSYNEQFF. In DNA form, the CDR3 reads TGTGCCAGCAGTTTCCCCAATTCCTACAATGAGCAGTTCTTC.

This clonotype has a single count. A much larger clone lies a single base off, so this may be a read error. V is TRBV2 and J is TRBJ2-7; the match to TRBD1 covers 7 bases. The V gene's germline CDR1 is SNHLY and CDR2 FYNNEI. Losses at the gene ends were 8 bases for V and 9 bases for J; bases not matched to a gene: 10. The CDR3 is 12 amino acids. CDR3 region: CASGDRVDGQYF. Written as DNA, the CDR3 is TGTGCCAGCGGGGACAGAGTAGACGGGCAGTACTTC.

This clonotype appeared many times. The chain uses TRBV28 and TRBJ2-3; TRBD1 aligns across 8 bases. With V trimmed by 7 bases and J by 9 bases, 9 bases remained unmatched. The CDR3 totals 13 residues. Germline V lookup: CDR1 MDHEN, CDR2 SYDVKM. Written as DNA, the CDR3 is TGTGCCAGCAACCTACAGGGACAGGAGACGCAGTATTTT. Translation gives CASNLQGQETQYF.

This clonotype occurred a few times. The chain has TRBV6-5 and TRBJ2-1, with D possibly TRBD2 on 5 matching bases. CDR1 is MNHEY, CDR2 SVGAGI, per germline. CDR3 length: 15 amino acids. Trimming stripped 4 bases from V and 4 bases from J, with 14 bases between. The CDR3, as DNA: TGTGCCAGCAGTTTCGGAGGTGGGTTTTACAATGAGCAGTTCTTC. It is translated as CASSFGGGFYNEQFF.

A few counts support this clonotype. The chain couples TRBV19 to TRBJ1-4, with 9 bases that match TRBD1. The germline CDR1 and CDR2 sequences are LNHDA and SQIVND (reference sequence). With V trimmed by 6 bases and J by 7 bases, 6 bases remained unmatched. The CDR3 extends over 14 amino acids. The DNA for the CDR3 is TGTGCCAGTAGAAACCGGGACAGGGTTGAAAAACTGTTTTTT. This encodes CASRNRDRVEKLFF.

The chain recombines TRBV4-2 with TRBJ2-3; 8 bases are shared with TRBD2. Germline CDR1 and CDR2: LGHNA and YNFKEQ. This CDR3 contains 16 residues. Trimming cost V 0 bases and J 6 bases; bases outside gene matches: 8. The CDR3 reads CASSQDAGGGADTQYF. As DNA, the CDR3 is TGTGCCAGCAGCCAAGATGCGGGAGGCGGAGCGGATACGCAGTATTTT.

Many counts were recorded for this clonotype. This chain joins TRBV10-1 and TRBJ2-7; maybe TRBD1 (6 bases). The CDR3 has 13 amino acids. From germline, CDR1 is WNHNN and CDR2 SYGVQD (reference sequence). Trimming stripped 4 bases from V and 1 base from J, with 8 bases between. CDR3 sequence: CASSGQESYEQYF. CDR3 nucleotide sequence: TGCGCCAGCAGTGGACAGGAATCCTACGAGCAGTACTTC.

This clonotype was detected ten times or more. The V and J genes are TRBV5-1 and TRBJ1-2; TRBD1 matches 10 bases. Per the germline V gene, CDR1 is SGHRS and CDR2 is YFSETQ. The V gene end was trimmed by 4 bases and the J gene end by 8 bases; junction bases not matched to a gene: 8. CDR3 length: 14 amino acids. The CDR3 is CASSVAGTGDGYTF. The CDR3 DNA follows: TGCGCCAGCAGCGTAGCCGGGACAGGGGACGGCTACACCTTC.

This clonotype was counted a few times. The rearrangement links TRBV10-1 to TRBJ1-2; the match to TRBD1 covers 9 bases. The CDR3 covers 14 residues. V lost 4 bases to trimming and J lost 4 bases; unmatched junction nucleotides: 4. Germline CDR1 reads WNHNN; CDR2 reads SYGVQD (reference sequence). CDR3 protein: CASSGMDRGYGYTF. The CDR3 bases are TGCGCCAGCAGTGGTATGGACAGGGGCTATGGCTACACCTTC.

In this sample, this clonotype turned up a few times. This chain uses TRBV28 with TRBJ1-3, with D tentatively TRBD1 (6 bases). The CDR3 covers 15 residues. V lost 5 bases and J 2 bases, leaving 13 bases between the germline ends. The germline gives CDR1 MDHEN, CDR2 SYDVKM. This chain's CDR3 is CASSPLTGAGNTIYF. In DNA form, the CDR3 reads TGTGCCAGCAGTCCGCTGACAGGTGCTGGAAACACCATATATTTT.

The genes are TRBV7-2 and TRBJ2-1; TRBD2 is a possible D gene (5 bases). This CDR3 has 12 amino acids. V lost 5 bases, J lost 11 bases, and 13 bases lay in between. The germline V gene encodes CDR1 SGHTA and CDR2 FQGNSA. CDR3 sequence reads: CASSAAGDKQFF. Written as DNA, the CDR3 is TGTGCCAGCAGCGCAGCCGGGGATAAGCAGTTCTTC. The full variable domain, rest sourced from reference TRBV7-2 and TRBJ2-1, is GAGVSQSPSNKVTEKGKDVELRCDPISGHTALYWYRQSLGQGLEFLIYFQGNSAPDKSGLPSDRFSAERTGGSVSTLTIQRTQQEDSAVYLCASSAAGDKQFFGPGTRLTVL.

This clonotype occurred many times. This chain links TRBV5-1 with TRBJ2-7, with D tentatively TRBD2 (6 bases). CDR1 is SGHRS and CDR2 is YFSETQ in the germline V gene. V gave up 0 bases and J gave up 0 bases, with 13 bases separating them. The CDR3 loop spans 16 amino acids. CDR3 bases: TGCGCCAGCAGCTTGGAGGGTGCGGGACTCTCCTACGAGCAGTACTTC. Its translation is CASSLEGAGLSYEQYF.

The sample holds one count of this clonotype. The V call is TRBV5-1, the J call TRBJ1-2, with TRBD1 matching over 7 bases. The V gene's germline CDR1 is SGHRS and CDR2 YFSETQ. CDR3 length: 18 amino acids. V dropped 2 bases and J dropped 3; count of bases not matched to a gene: 16. The CDR3 DNA follows: TGCGCCAGCAGCTTCGGGACAGAAACTTTAGATGGGGACTATGGCTACACCTTC. This translates into CASSFGTETLDGDYGYTF. The whole variable domain, remainder taken from reference TRBV5-1 and TRBJ1-2, is KAGVTQTPRYLIKTRGQQVTLSCSPISGHRSVSWYQQTPGQGLQFLFEYFSETQRNKGNFPGRFSGRQFSNSRSEMNVSTLELGDSALYLCASSFGTETLDGDYGYTFGSGTRLTVV.

The chain combines TRBV7-9 with TRBJ2-1, with 12 bases that match TRBD2. V trimming: 1 base; J trimming: 0 bases; junction bases outside the gene matches: 10. The germline gives CDR1 SEHNR, CDR2 FQNEAQ (reference sequence). This CDR3 spans 20 amino acids. The CDR3 here is CASSLGGGLAGESSYNEQFF. DNA of the CDR3: TGTGCCAGCAGCTTAGGGGGGGGACTAGCGGGCGAGAGCTCCTACAATGAGCAGTTCTTC.

This clonotype was counted a few times. The V call is TRBV29-1, the J call TRBJ2-2; D ambiguous. Germline lookup yields CDR1 SQVTM and CDR2 ANQGSEA. This CDR3 has 13 amino acids. Trimming stripped 1 base from V and 2 bases from J, with 5 bases between. The CDR3 bases are TGCAGCGTTGAAGGTGATAACACCGGGGAGCTGTTTTTT. Its translation is CSVEGDNTGELFF.

This clonotype showed up just a few times. CDR3 bases: TGTGCCAGCAGTTATACTTTTACAGGTCGAAATTCACCCCTCCACTTT. Translated: CASSYTFTGRNSPLHF. The chain is built from TRBV13 and TRBJ1-6; D might be TRBD1 (5 bases). Germline values: CDR1 PRHDT, CDR2 FYEKMQ (reference sequence). The ends were cut back, 6 bases at V and 7 bases at J, with 19 bases in the middle. This CDR3 contains 16 residues. The complete variable domain, with remaining parts taken from reference TRBV13 and TRBJ1-6, reads AAGVIQSPRHLIKEKRETATLKCYPIPRHDTVYWYQQGPGQDPQFLISFYEKMQSDKGSIPDRFSAQQFSDYHSELNMSSLELGDSALYFCASSYTFTGRNSPLHFGNGTRLTVT.